This passage covers 21 T cell receptor beta chains from one sample sequenced in a study of blood T cell repertoires in COVID-19. Some clones are missing from TCRdb's copy, which holds only in-frame ones; the method was immunoSEQ multiplex PCR. The data hold roughly 290,000 clones, with roughly 80% observed a single time. The source material was peripheral blood. Receptors were obtained from a woman aged 50 to 65 with active or convalescent COVID-19.

The chain has TRBV28 and TRBJ1-2, with D perhaps matching TRBD1 (5 bases). V lost 6 bases, J lost 2 bases, and 10 bases lay in between. The CDR3 covers 13 residues. Germline assignment: CDR1 MDHEN and CDR2 SYDVKM. CDR3 amino acids: CASRVGGNYGYTF. CDR3 DNA: TGTGCCAGCAGGGTGGGGGGAAACTATGGCTACACCTTC.

Notes on this clone: This specimen includes other DNA sequences encoding the same CDR3. This chain's CDR3 is CASSPGQGTYEQYF. The CDR3, as DNA: TGTGCCAGCTCACCGGGACAGGGTACCTACGAGCAGTACTTC. V usage is TRBV18 and J usage is TRBJ2-7; TRBD1 aligns across 9 bases. Looked up from germline, CDR1 is KGHSH and CDR2 is LQKENI. V lost 3 bases to trimming and J lost 2 bases; unmatched junction nucleotides: 2. The CDR3 is 14 residues long.

The gene calls are TRBV9 and TRBJ2-7; 10 nucleotides align to TRBD2. Germline CDR1 SGDLS, CDR2 YYNGEE. The V and J ends lost 0 bases and 3 bases, in that order; junction bases with no gene match: 3. The CDR3 has 15 amino acids. CDR3 bases: TGTGCCAGCAGCGTAGGAGCGGGAGGGCACTACGAGCAGTACTTC. As protein: CASSVGAGGHYEQYF.

The chain carries TRBV9 and TRBJ2-7; 8 nucleotides align to TRBD1. The CDR3 totals 17 residues. Germline loops: CDR1 SGDLS, CDR2 YYNGEE. V gave up 5 bases and J gave up 6 bases; unmatched junction bases: 19. The chain's CDR3 is CASSKTVQGAGLGEQYF. The CDR3, as DNA: TGTGCCAGCAGTAAAACCGTGCAGGGGGCAGGATTGGGCGAGCAGTACTTC.

The chain uses TRBV2 and TRBJ1-6, with 8 bases that match TRBD1. This CDR3 comprises 14 residues. CDR1 is SNHLY and CDR2 is FYNNEI in the germline V gene. The ends lost 9 bases at V and 9 bases at J; junction bases unmatched: 10. CDR3 loop: CARRRDRTGSPLHF. The CDR3 DNA follows: TGTGCCAGAAGGAGGGACAGGACGGGTTCACCCCTCCACTTT.

The chain carries TRBV10-1 and TRBJ2-1; 10 nucleotides match TRBD2. The V gene's germline CDR1 is WNHNN and CDR2 SYGVQD (reference sequence). The trim removed 6 bases at V and 10 bases at J, leaving 6 bases unmatched. The CDR3 runs to 13 residues. The CDR3 DNA reads TGCGCCAGCAGCGCTAGCGGGAGCCGGGAGCAGTTCTTC. This encodes CASSASGSREQFF.

The DNA for the CDR3 is TGTGCCAGCTCACCAGGAGTGTCCGGAAACACCATATATTTT. This translates into CASSPGVSGNTIYF. The chain couples TRBV18 to TRBJ1-3; D is unclear. CDR1 and CDR2 (germline): KGHSH, LQKENI. The CDR3 covers 14 residues. Trimming shortened V by 2 bases and J by 4 bases, and 9 bases separated the two germline ends. Full variable domain (rest looked up from reference TRBV18 and TRBJ1-3): NAGVMQNPRHLVRRRGQEARLRCSPMKGHSHVYWYRQLPEEGLKFMVYLQKENIIDESGMPKERFSAEFPKEGPSILRIQQVVRGDSAAYFCASSPGVSGNTIYFGEGSWLTVV.

V gene TRBV15 combines with J gene TRBJ1-4; tentatively, D is TRBD1 (6 bases). CDR1 is LNHNV and CDR2 is YYDKDF in the germline V gene (reference sequence). Trimming removed 3 bases from V and 6 bases from J, with 11 bases in between. This CDR3 comprises 14 residues. CDR3 sequence reads: CATSRGQVHEKLFF. In nucleotides, the CDR3 is TGTGCCACCAGCAGGGGACAAGTACATGAAAAACTGTTTTTT.

The chain carries TRBV4-2 and TRBJ2-7; 7 bases are shared with TRBD1. Germline CDR1 reads LGHNA; CDR2 reads YNFKEQ. V was pared by 4 bases and J by 2 bases, with 11 bases of the junction left unmatched. The CDR3 totals 16 residues. The CDR3 DNA sequence: TGTGCCAGCAGCCGCCTGACAGGGTCCGCACCCTACGAGCAGTACTTC. This translates into CASSRLTGSAPYEQYF.

This clone showed up just a few times. This sequence joins TRBV28 and TRBJ2-3; 8 positions agree with TRBD1. Germline V gives CDR1 MDHEN, CDR2 SYDVKM. This CDR3 spans 15 amino acids. V lost 7 bases to trimming and J lost 8 bases; unmatched junction nucleotides: 14. The CDR3 reads CASNLSGRGLGTQYF. The CDR3 DNA reads TGTGCCAGCAACCTATCCGGCAGGGGGCTTGGTACGCAGTATTTT.

The J gene is TRBJ1-4, the V gene TRBV7-9; TRBD1 might be the D (5 bases). CDR1 is SEHNR, CDR2 FQNEAQ, per germline (reference sequence). The CDR3 totals 18 residues. V dropped 0 bases and J dropped 0 bases, with 14 bases sitting between them. The CDR3 DNA is TGTGCCAGCAGCTTAGCTGGCGTTCTACAGGCAACTAATGAAAAACTGTTTTTT. Translation gives CASSLAGVLQATNEKLFF.

The CDR3 loop reads CASSLKSNGGLGGYTF. In nucleotides, the CDR3 is TGTGCCAGCAGCTTAAAGAGCAACGGGGGGCTGGGTGGCTACACCTTC. V is TRBV7-9 and J is TRBJ1-2; a possible D gene is TRBD1 (6 bases). The CDR3 sequence is 16 residues long. The germline V gene has CDR1 SEHNR and CDR2 FQNEAQ (reference sequence). The V gene lost 2 bases and the J gene lost 7 bases, with 20 bases spanning the gap.

The chain has TRBV7-2 and TRBJ2-1, with D hard to call. Trimming pared 4 bases from V and 0 bases from J, leaving 10 bases between. Germline CDR1 reads SGHTA; CDR2 reads FQGNSA. The CDR3 spans 15 residues. This chain's CDR3 is CASSSRRSSYNEQFF. The CDR3, as DNA: TGTGCCAGCAGCTCCCGGCGGAGCTCCTACAATGAGCAGTTCTTC.

The chain has TRBV18 and TRBJ1-2; D is uncertain. The CDR3 is 14 amino acids. Germline assignment: CDR1 KGHSH and CDR2 LQKENI. The V end was cut by 2 bases, the J end by 1 base, with 8 bases between. DNA for the CDR3: TGTGCCAGCTCACCAAAGGAGCTTAACTATGGCTACACCTTC. Encoded protein: CASSPKELNYGYTF.

The chain joins TRBV5-4 to TRBJ2-1; 7 nucleotides agree with TRBD2. Losses at the gene ends were 1 base for V and 0 bases for J; bases not matched to a gene: 4. The CDR3 runs 16 residues. Germline loops: CDR1 SGHNT, CDR2 YYREEE (reference sequence). In DNA, the CDR3 is TGTGCCAGCAGCTTGATTACGGGAGGCTCCTACAATGAGCAGTTCTTC. Protein product: CASSLITGGSYNEQFF.

The chain is built from TRBV5-1 and TRBJ1-5; D may be TRBD1 (6 bases). The CDR3 loop spans 14 amino acids. V dropped 4 bases and J dropped 2 bases, with 10 bases sitting between them. CDR1 and CDR2 from the germline V gene are SGHRS and YFSETQ. The CDR3 DNA sequence: TGCGCCAGCAGCCCGTGGACAGGCAATCAGCCCCAGCATTTT. Translated: CASSPWTGNQPQHF.

On this clone: The same CDR3 also results from other DNA sequences found in this sample. V is TRBV12-3 or TRBV12-4 and J is TRBJ2-7; no firm D call. V was clipped by 1 base and J by 0 bases, with 4 bases between them. The CDR3 contains 13 residues. CDR3: CASSLGSSYEQYF. The CDR3 DNA sequence: TGTGCCAGCAGTTTAGGGAGCTCCTACGAGCAGTACTTC.

The V and J genes are TRBV5-1 and TRBJ1-2; 8 bases align to TRBD1. Trimming took 4 bases from V and 2 from J; bases not matched to a gene: 7. Germline V CDR1 and CDR2: SGHRS, YFSETQ. There are 15 residues in the CDR3. Written as DNA, the CDR3 is TGCGCCAGCAGCGCCGGACAGGGTTTCAACTATGGCTACACCTTC. Amino acid sequence: CASSAGQGFNYGYTF.

This clone was observed once. The chain couples TRBV11-2 to TRBJ1-4; 7 nucleotides align to TRBD1. This CDR3 has 15 amino acids. V dropped 1 base and J dropped 4; count of bases not matched to a gene: 3. The germline V gene encodes CDR1 SGHAT and CDR2 FQNNGV. CDR3 amino acids: CASSLVQGNNEKLFF. CDR3 in DNA: TGTGCCAGCAGCTTAGTACAGGGGAATAATGAAAAACTGTTTTTT. The full variable domain, rest sourced from reference TRBV11-2 and TRBJ1-4, is EAGVAQSPRYKIIEKRQSVAFWCNPISGHATLYWYQQILGQGPKLLIQFQNNGVVDDSQLPKDRFSAERLKGVDSTLKIQPAKLEDSAVYLCASSLVQGNNEKLFFGSGTQLSVL.

The gene calls are TRBV21-1 and TRBJ2-1; TRBD1, the table's D call, was not compared with the DNA. TRBV21-1 is a pseudogene locus. The CDR3 length is 19 residues. DNA of the CDR3: TGTGCCAGCAGCTCTCCCTGGGAAGGGGGCAGCGAGATCGACAATGAGCAGTTCTTC. It specifies CASSSPWEGGSEIDNEQFF.

This clone has a single count. Other DNA sequences of this sample code for an identical CDR3. V and J are TRBV7-9 and TRBJ2-5; TRBD1 matches 9 bases. The CDR3 runs to 15 residues. Trimming cost V 5 bases and J 2 bases; bases outside gene matches: 6. Looked up from germline, CDR1 is SEHNR and CDR2 is FQNEAQ (reference sequence). The DNA for the CDR3 is TGTGCCAGCAGCCCGGACAGGGGACGTCAAGAGACCCAGTACTTC. Translating it yields CASSPDRGRQETQYF.